The rows below give T cell receptor beta chains drawn from one sample of a study of shared clonotypes between healthy human individuals. Produced via immunoSEQ multiplex PCR; TCRdb's table is partial and in-frame only. The sample shows roughly 660,000 clones, 90% of them seen only once. Sequencing was performed on memory CD8+ T cells from PBMCs. These receptors originate from a man aged 18 to 35 in good health. Some clones in this sample may be carry-over from other donors' samples. The CDR3 runs from the conserved cysteine through the conserved F or W. The order of the fields is J gene, V gene, D gene, clone size, CDR3 protein, CDR3 DNA. D genes are given only for firm matches. A clone size is listed for some rows: how often the clone was seen (once, few, many), or a class if it is expanded.

>TRBJ1-2|TRBV21-1|.|few
CASSKRRTPEYGYTF
TGTGCCAGCAGCAAAAGGCGGACGCCCGAGTATGGCTACACCTTC
>TRBJ1-2|TRBV5-4|.|.
CASSPDGARYYGYTF
TGTGCCAGCAGCCCCGACGGAGCCCGCTACTATGGCTACACCTTC
>TRBJ2-7|TRBV28|TRBD1|once
CASSFFLTGPMDEQYF
TGTGCCAGCAGTTTTTTCCTGACAGGGCCCATGGACGAGCAGTACTTC
>TRBJ2-3|TRBV14|.|.
CASSNRGDTQYF
TGTGCCAGCAGCAACCGGGGAGATACGCAGTATTTT
>TRBJ2-7|TRBV28|.|.
CASSPTASYEQYF
TGTGCCAGCAGTCCAACAGCTTCCTACGAGCAGTACTTC
>TRBJ1-1|TRBV4-2|.|.
CASSQELTTEAFF
TGTGCCAGCAGCCAAGAGTTAACCACTGAAGCTTTCTTT
>TRBJ2-7|TRBV5-3|TRBD1|.
CAIIPDPTGTRSYEQYF
TGTGCCATAATTCCAGACCCGACAGGGACCAGATCCTACGAGCAGTACTTC
>TRBJ1-1|TRBV29-1|.|.
CSVVGATEAFF
TGCAGCGTTGTAGGGGCCACTGAAGCTTTCTTT
>TRBJ1-1|TRBV6-5|.|.
CASTYGRSEIAEAFF
TGTGCCAGCACCTACGGACGGTCCGAAATCGCTGAAGCTTTCTTT
>TRBJ1-2|TRBV5-6|.|.
CASSFTEGSNYGYTF
TGTGCCAGCAGCTTTACAGAGGGGTCTAACTATGGCTACACCTTC
>TRBJ2-1|TRBV5-1|.|.
CASSLLALSYNEQFF
TGCGCCAGCAGTCTTCTAGCGCTCTCCTACAATGAGCAGTTCTTC
>TRBJ1-5|TRBV6-6|TRBD1|.
CASSYTSGGTQPQHF
TGTGCCAGCAGTTACACCTCAGGGGGCACTCAGCCCCAGCATTTT
>TRBJ2-1|TRBV7-9|.|few
CASSLGQPYNEQFF
TGTGCCAGCAGCTTAGGACAGCCCTACAATGAGCAGTTCTTC
>TRBJ1-2|TRBV28|TRBD1|.
CASRKGQGAVHYGYTF
TGTGCCAGCAGAAAAGGACAGGGGGCGGTCCACTATGGCTACACCTTC
>TRBJ2-3|TRBV11-2|TRBD2|.
CASSSQTSVRRKADTQYF
TGTGCCAGCAGCTCCCAGACTAGCGTGAGACGGAAAGCAGATACGCAGTATTTT
>TRBJ2-2|TRBV27|TRBD2|.
CASSTIGTSGPTGELFF
TGTGCCAGCAGCACCATTGGGACTAGCGGCCCCACCGGGGAGCTGTTTTTT
>TRBJ1-2|TRBV29-1|.|.
CSVVGDYGYTF
TGCAGCGTTGTTGGGGACTATGGCTACACCTTC
>TRBJ2-3|TRBV7-9|TRBD2|.
CASSDTSGSPDTQYF
TGTGCCAGCAGCGACACTAGCGGGAGCCCAGATACGCAGTATTTT
>TRBJ2-2|TRBV11-2|.|.
CASSWYAGELFF
TGTGCCAGCAGCTGGTATGCCGGGGAGCTGTTTTTT
>TRBJ1-2|TRBV7-9|.|few
CASSLAEAYGYTF
TGTGCCAGCAGCTTAGCAGAGGCCTATGGCTACACCTTC
>TRBJ2-2|TRBV25-1|.|.
CASEQQGSNTGELFF
TGTGCCAGCGAACAACAGGGATCGAACACCGGGGAGCTGTTTTTT
>TRBJ2-5|TRBV6-1|TRBD2|.
CASSEWGGAETQYF
TGTGCCAGCAGTGAATGGGGGGGAGCAGAGACCCAGTACTTC
>TRBJ2-7|TRBV4-2|TRBD2|.
CASSPNSGRSYEQYF
TGTGCCAGCAGCCCGAATAGCGGGAGGAGCTACGAGCAGTACTTC
>TRBJ1-1|TRBV11-1|.|.
CASSSSTGEAFF
TGTGCCAGCAGTTCGTCGACAGGTGAAGCTTTCTTT
>TRBJ2-1|TRBV7-9|.|.
CASSAFARGGYNEQFF
TGTGCCAGCAGCGCTTTCGCACGGGGAGGCTACAATGAGCAGTTCTTC
>TRBJ2-3|TRBV29-1|.|.
CSTTSGLSTDTQYF
TGCAGCACCACGTCGGGTCTGAGCACAGATACGCAGTATTTT
>TRBJ2-2|TRBV6-1|TRBD1|few
CASSSDRANTGELFF
TGTGCCAGCAGTTCAGACAGGGCGAACACCGGGGAGCTGTTTTTT
>TRBJ2-1|TRBV27|.|.
CASSPFHSGASTNEQFF
TGTGCCAGCAGTCCCTTCCATAGCGGAGCCTCCACGAATGAGCAGTTCTTC
>TRBJ2-7|TRBV11-2|TRBD2|.
CASSFHRLAATYYEQYF
TGTGCCAGCAGCTTCCACAGACTAGCGGCTACTTATTACGAGCAGTACTTC